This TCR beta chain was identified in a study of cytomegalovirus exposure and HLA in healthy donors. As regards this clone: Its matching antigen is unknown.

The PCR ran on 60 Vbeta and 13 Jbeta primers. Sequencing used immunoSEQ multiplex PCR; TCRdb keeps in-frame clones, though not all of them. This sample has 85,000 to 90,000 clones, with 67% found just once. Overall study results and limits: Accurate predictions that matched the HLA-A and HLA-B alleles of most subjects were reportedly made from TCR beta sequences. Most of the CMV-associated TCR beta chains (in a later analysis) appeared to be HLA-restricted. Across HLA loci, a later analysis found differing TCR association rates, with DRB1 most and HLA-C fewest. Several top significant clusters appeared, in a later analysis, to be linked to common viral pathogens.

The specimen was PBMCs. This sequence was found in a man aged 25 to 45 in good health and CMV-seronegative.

This CDR3 reads CASTIDSAREKLFF. The CDR3, as DNA: TGTGCCAGCACCATCGACAGTGCGCGCGAAAAACTGTTTTTT. V and J are TRBV6-6 and TRBJ1-4; D is possibly TRBD1 (5 bases). CDR3 length: 14 residues. Per germline, CDR1 MNHNY and CDR2 SVGAGI (reference sequence). Trimming left V 7 bases short and J 8 bases short, with 17 bases between.